This T cell receptor (beta chain) derives from a study of cytomegalovirus exposure and HLA in healthy donors. A remark on this clone: Its antigen is as yet unknown.

Notes on the study in general: In vitro checks showed that three CMV-associated chains really do target CMV antigens.

This CDR3 has 15 residues. Germline V gene sequence: CDR1 SGHDT, CDR2 YYEEEE. Trimming removed 4 bases from V and 5 bases from J; junction bases left unmatched: 7. Here immunoSEQ multiplex PCR was the method, and the copy in TCRdb shows in-frame clones only, minus some. Of under 200,000 clones detected, 90% to 97% appear once; the ten largest clones hold 0.8% to 0.95%. The chain is built from TRBV5-6 and TRBJ1-5; 9 bases agree with TRBD1. The sequence derives from a woman in her late teens or twenties in good health and CMV-seronegative. The sample consisted of PBMCs. This CDR3 reads CASSQRTGGYQPQHF. The DNA of the CDR3 is TGTGCCAGCAGCCAGCGAACAGGGGGCTATCAGCCCCAGCATTTT.